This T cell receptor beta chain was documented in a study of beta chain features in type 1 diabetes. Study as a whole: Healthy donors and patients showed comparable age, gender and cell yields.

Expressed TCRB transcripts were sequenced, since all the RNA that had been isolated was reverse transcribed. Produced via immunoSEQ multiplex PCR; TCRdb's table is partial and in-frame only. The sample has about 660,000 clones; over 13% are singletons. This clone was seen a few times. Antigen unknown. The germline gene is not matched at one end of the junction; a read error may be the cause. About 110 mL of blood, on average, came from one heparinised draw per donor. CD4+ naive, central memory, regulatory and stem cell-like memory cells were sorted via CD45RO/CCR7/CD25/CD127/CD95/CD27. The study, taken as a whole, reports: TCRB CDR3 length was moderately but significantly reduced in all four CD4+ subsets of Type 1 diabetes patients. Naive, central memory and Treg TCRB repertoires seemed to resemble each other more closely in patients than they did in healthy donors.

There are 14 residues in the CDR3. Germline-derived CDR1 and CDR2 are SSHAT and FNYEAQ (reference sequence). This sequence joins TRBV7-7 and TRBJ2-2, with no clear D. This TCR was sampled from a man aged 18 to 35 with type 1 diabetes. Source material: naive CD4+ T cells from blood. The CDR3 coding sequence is TGTGCTAGCAGCTTAGATATTTCCCCCGGGGAGCTGTTTTTT. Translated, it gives CASSLDISPGELFF.